The present TCR beta chain was sequenced within a study of blood T cells in healthy people across ages (dated by TCRdb to 2014 to 2015). Study-level background: In model experiments, template switching captured about one uniquely barcoded TCR beta cDNA molecule for every two T cells. Age-related changes in TCR beta repertoire diversity were measured in the study by deep sequencing normalized with unique cDNA molecular identifiers. Four age groups were formed from the donors: young (average about 15 years), middle-aged (around 40), aged (roughly 58) and long-lived (roughly 88). To avoid experimental bias, donors of different ages were randomly spread across the sequencing lanes. The study analyzed two additional independent replicas of 1 million unique cDNA reads from the same blood draw for two donors, one aged 18 to 30 and one aged 80 or older.

Receptor libraries were prepared by 5' RACE. A second PCR of about 6 to 11 cycles was performed with a sample-barcoded 5' primer and a J-beta primer mix. A template-switch 5' adaptor carrying 12 random nucleotides introduced a unique molecular identifier onto each TCR beta cDNA molecule. At least 2.5 million CDR3-containing paired-end reads were obtained from each sample. The Mint cDNA synthesis kit, primed by a TRBC-specific oligonucleotide, was used to synthesize first-strand cDNA from all RNA. Following uracil-DNA glycosylase treatment, a first 18-cycle PCR with universal primers M1SS and BC2_uni_R was performed on all cDNA. Under the source paper's analysis protocol: For normalization, 1 million high-quality reads were randomly selected from each sample, with every read carrying a distinct molecular identifier. Instead of being binned into consensus sequences, reads that shared molecular identifiers were thrown out. CDR3 identification, clonotype clustering and error correction used MiTCR with a Q25 quality threshold and the strictest error-elimination algorithm. A nonparametric unseen species model with Euler transformation was used to estimate lower-bound total TCR beta diversity. The public reads were quality trimmed at Q25 with fastp and then assembled into clones with MiXCR by TCRdb, keeping productive beta chains. Each entry merges the rows of one CDR3 protein and shows their most common DNA and genes. These V and J calls rely on TCRdb rather than the paper's analysis. The sample has 1.8 million or so distinct CDR3 sequences on record, about two fifths of them singletons. The ten largest account for 20% to 25% of the sample.

Systemically healthy Caucasian individuals from Russia, around 39 in total and aged about 6 to 90 years, were included as donors. Approximately 9.3 milliliters of peripheral blood were drawn from each donor into EDTA-treated Vacutainer tubes. PBMCs were isolated by Ficoll-Paque density-gradient centrifugation, with at least 7 million obtained per sample. Trizol reagent was used to extract total RNA from the PBMCs, yielding at least 5 micrograms per sample. For every donor, flow cytometry on a PBMC aliquot measured the percentage of naive CD45RAhigh/CD27high T cells. Here is what the overall study found, with its caveats: Observed TCR beta diversity per million T cells fell roughly linearly with age, and a significant reduction was already apparent by age around 40. Total diversity estimates from one million sequenced T cells were considered lower bounds and underestimates. Because the CMV infection status of the donors was unknown, age-related changes in expanded clonotypes may potentially have been confounded. Compared with the aged group, more naive CD4+ T cells, fewer expanded clones and increased TCR diversity were shown by the long-lived group, suggesting age selection. Observed TCR beta diversity correlated strongly with the percentage of naive T cells measured by flow cytometry. Bulk unsorted PBMC profiling prevented conclusive comparison of naive and antigen-experienced compartments.

Ends trimmed: V by 1 base, J by 3 bases; bases unmatched to a gene: 10. Taken from the germline V gene, the CDR1 and CDR2 loops are SGHTA and FQGNSA. The CDR3 sequence holds 18 residues, the cysteine and phenylalanine included. Only CDR3 DNA is held: 54 bases, read in frame from base 1. Concerning this clonotype itself: Its antigen is not yet known. There are no base qualities to consult, and no much larger clone falls within one base.

The TCR originated in a human donor in good health. Recombination joined TRBV7-2 with TRBJ2-5; 11 central nucleotides agree with TRBD2. The specimen was blood. The CDR3 here reads CASSLVSLTSGDKETQYF. At the DNA level, the sequence is TGTGCCAGCAGCTTAGTCAGTTTGACTAGCGGGGATAAAGAGACCCAGTACTTC.